Listed below are T cell receptor beta chains from one sample, sequenced in a study of T-cell reconstitution after alpha-beta-depleted transplantation in children. TCRdb re-derived calls from the PCR reads in MiXCR, one entry per CDR3 protein. The sample holds fewer than 500,000 distinct CDR3 sequences, over 40% seen once. Sequenced material: PBMCs, taken before TCRalphabeta/CD19-depleted stem cell transplant. The receptors come from a girl aged 2-9 years with aplastic anemia, due to receive a stem cell transplant. The CDR3 runs from the conserved cysteine through the conserved F or W.

cdr3_length v_call cdr3_aa
15 TRBV7-2 CASSLSGRASNTQYF
12 TRBV20-1 CSVDSGRETQYF
15 TRBV9 CASSEGTSGSETQYF
12 TRBV5-1 CASSKGPNEQFF
14 TRBV7-3 CASSPRPGGDTQYF
17 TRBV20-1 CSARVPTTGGSGNTIYF
16 TRBV12-3/TRBV12-4 CASSLGGQSSGNTIYF
15 TRBV24-1 CATSDWTGDTGELFF
12 TRBV5-1 CASSFREGGYTF
16 TRBV7-9 CASTLYTGGSYNEQFF
12 TRBV11-2 CASREGGKPQYF
15 TRBV29-1 CSVEGEQGAWKTQYF
15 TRBV5-1 CASSLARTGGDEQFF
15 TRBV30 CAFGPPTGAQNGYTF
15 TRBV12-3/TRBV12-4 CASSLRDSLTDTQYF
14 TRBV6-5 CASSWGLGNTEAFF
16 TRBV12-3/TRBV12-4 CASRPTGRTGNTEAFF
15 TRBV24-1 CATGTAGEGTDTQYF
15 TRBV5-5 CASSPRSGGTYEQYF
18 TRBV7-2 CASSLVAGGTSGSTEQYF
14 TRBV12-3/TRBV12-4 CASGPGGNTGELFF
15 TRBV12-3/TRBV12-4 CASSRWGANGNTIYF
18 TRBV28 CASGDAESLPGGRETQYF
14 TRBV29-1 CSVERRLVSYEQFF
15 TRBV18 CASSPTQGAKNIQYF
13 TRBV29-1 CSVEAGAKNIQYF
14 TRBV28 CASSRGLAKNIQYF
14 TRBV5-1 CASSLAGRGTEAFF
12 TRBV29-1 CSVGGLQETQYF